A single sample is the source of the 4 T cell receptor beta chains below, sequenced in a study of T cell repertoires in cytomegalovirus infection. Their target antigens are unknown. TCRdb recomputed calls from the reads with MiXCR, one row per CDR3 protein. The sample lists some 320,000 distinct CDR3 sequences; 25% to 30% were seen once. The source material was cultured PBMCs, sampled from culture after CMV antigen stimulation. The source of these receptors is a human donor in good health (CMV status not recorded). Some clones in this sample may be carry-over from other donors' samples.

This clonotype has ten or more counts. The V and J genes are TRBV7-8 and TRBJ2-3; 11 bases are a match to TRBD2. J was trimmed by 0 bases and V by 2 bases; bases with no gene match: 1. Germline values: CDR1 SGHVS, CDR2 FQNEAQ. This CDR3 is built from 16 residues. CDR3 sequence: CASSLLAGGSTDTQYF. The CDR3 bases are TGTGCCAGCAGCTTACTAGCGGGGGGAAGCACAGATACGCAGTATTTT.

CDR3 residues: CASSQEGLNEQFF. CDR3 nucleotide sequence: TGTGCCAGCAGCCAAGAAGGGCTCAATGAGCAGTTCTTC. V is TRBV4-2 and J is TRBJ2-1; D gene uncertain. This CDR3 has 13 residues. V lost 0 bases and J lost 6, with 6 bases in between. In germline, CDR1 is LGHNA, CDR2 YNFKEQ.

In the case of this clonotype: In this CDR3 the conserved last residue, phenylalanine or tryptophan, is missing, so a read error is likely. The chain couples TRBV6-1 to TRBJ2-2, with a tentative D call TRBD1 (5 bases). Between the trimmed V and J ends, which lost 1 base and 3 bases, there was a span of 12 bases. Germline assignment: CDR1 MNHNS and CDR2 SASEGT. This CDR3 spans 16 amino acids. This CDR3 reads CASSEEVQEYTGELFL. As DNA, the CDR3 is TGTGCCAGCAGTGAAGAAGTACAGGAATACACCGGGGAGCTGTTTCTT.

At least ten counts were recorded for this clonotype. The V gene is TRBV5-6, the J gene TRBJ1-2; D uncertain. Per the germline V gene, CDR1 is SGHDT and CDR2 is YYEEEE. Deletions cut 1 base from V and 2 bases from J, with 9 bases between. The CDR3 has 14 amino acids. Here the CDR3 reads CASSLSGSNYGYTF. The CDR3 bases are TGTGCCAGCAGCTTGAGCGGCAGCAACTATGGCTACACCTTC. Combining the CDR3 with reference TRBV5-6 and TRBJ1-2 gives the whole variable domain DAGVTQSPTHLIKTRGQQVTLRCSPKSGHDTVSWYQQALGQGPQFIFQYYEEEERQRGNFPDRFSGHQFPNYSSELNVNALLLGDSALYLCASSLSGSNYGYTFGSGTRLTVV.